A selection of T cell receptor beta chains follows, all from one sample in a study of blood T cell repertoires in COVID-19. Produced via immunoSEQ multiplex PCR; TCRdb's table is partial and in-frame only. This table has more than 300,000 clones, 85% to 90% appearing once. Sequenced material: PBMCs or T cells enriched from blood (not recorded which). These receptors all stem from a man aged 25 to 40 who had recovered from COVID-19. Each CDR3 is given with its conserved first and last residue. Each record gives: clone size, J gene, D gene, V gene, CDR3 protein, CDR3 DNA. The D gene is left open where the match is weak. A clone size is listed for some rows: how often the clone was seen (once, few, many), or a class if it is expanded.

abundance: once
j_gene: TRBJ1-4
d_gene: .
v_gene: TRBV5-1
CDR3aa: CASSLSGGNEKLFF
CDR3nt: TGCGCCAGCAGCTTGTCCGGGGGTAATGAAAAACTGTTTTTT

abundance: .
j_gene: TRBJ2-4
d_gene: .
v_gene: TRBV13
CDR3aa: CASKAGTLGIQYF
CDR3nt: TGTGCCAGCAAGGCGGGGACCCTGGGCATTCAGTACTTC

abundance: .
j_gene: TRBJ2-2
d_gene: TRBD1
v_gene: TRBV20-1
CDR3aa: CSASGQDHTGELFF
CDR3nt: TGCAGTGCTAGTGGACAGGACCACACCGGGGAGCTGTTTTTT

abundance: .
j_gene: TRBJ2-2
d_gene: .
v_gene: TRBV11-2
CDR3aa: CASSLLAATGELFF
CDR3nt: TGTGCCAGCAGCTTATTGGCGGCCACCGGGGAGCTGTTTTTT

abundance: .
j_gene: TRBJ2-5
d_gene: .
v_gene: TRBV7-9
CDR3aa: CASKSGLREETQYF
CDR3nt: TGTGCCAGCAAAAGCGGACTAAGAGAAGAGACCCAGTACTTC

abundance: .
j_gene: TRBJ2-7
d_gene: .
v_gene: TRBV5-4
CDR3aa: CASSLGLRPEQYF
CDR3nt: TGTGCCAGCAGCTTGGGACTCAGACCCGAGCAGTACTTC

abundance: .
j_gene: TRBJ2-3
d_gene: .
v_gene: TRBV27
CDR3aa: CALAVGLADTQYF
CDR3nt: TGTGCCCTCGCAGTGGGGCTCGCAGATACGCAGTATTTT

abundance: once
j_gene: TRBJ1-2
d_gene: TRBD1
v_gene: TRBV18
CDR3aa: CASSPGQGARDYGYTF
CDR3nt: TGTGCCAGCTCACCCGGACAGGGGGCGCGAGACTATGGCTACACCTTC

abundance: .
j_gene: TRBJ2-5
d_gene: TRBD2
v_gene: TRBV19
CDR3aa: CASSIREGLWETQYF
CDR3nt: TGTGCCAGTAGTATCCGGGAGGGCCTTTGGGAGACCCAGTACTTC

abundance: .
j_gene: TRBJ2-7
d_gene: .
v_gene: TRBV2
CDR3aa: CASSPQSYEQYF
CDR3nt: TGTGCCAGCAGTCCCCAGTCCTACGAGCAGTACTTC

abundance: .
j_gene: TRBJ2-7
d_gene: TRBD2
v_gene: TRBV30
CDR3aa: CAWGAGGNSREQYF
CDR3nt: TGTGCCTGGGGTGCGGGGGGGAACTCTCGCGAGCAGTACTTC

abundance: .
j_gene: TRBJ1-1
d_gene: .
v_gene: TRBV6-5
CDR3aa: CASIGVGKGAFF
CDR3nt: TGTGCCAGCATCGGGGTTGGAAAAGGAGCTTTCTTT

abundance: .
j_gene: TRBJ1-1
d_gene: TRBD1
v_gene: TRBV5-4
CDR3aa: CASSPSRDRGWTEAFF
CDR3nt: TGTGCCAGCAGCCCATCGAGGGACAGGGGTTGGACTGAAGCTTTCTTT

abundance: few
j_gene: TRBJ2-7
d_gene: .
v_gene: TRBV19
CDR3aa: CATQYTSGNYEQYF
CDR3nt: TGTGCCACCCAATATACGAGCGGAAACTACGAGCAGTACTTC

abundance: .
j_gene: TRBJ1-2
d_gene: TRBD1
v_gene: TRBV18
CDR3aa: CASSQNRDRAASGYTF
CDR3nt: TGTGCCAGCTCGCAGAACCGGGACAGGGCTGCGAGTGGCTACACCTTC

abundance: .
j_gene: TRBJ2-7
d_gene: .
v_gene: TRBV11-2
CDR3aa: CASSPESGNYEQYF
CDR3nt: TGTGCCAGCAGCCCGGAGTCCGGGAACTACGAGCAGTACTTC

abundance: .
j_gene: TRBJ2-7
d_gene: TRBD1
v_gene: TRBV24-1
CDR3aa: CATKDRAHPYEQYF
CDR3nt: TGTGCCACAAAAGACAGGGCTCATCCCTACGAGCAGTACTTC

abundance: .
j_gene: TRBJ2-7
d_gene: TRBD2
v_gene: TRBV27
CDR3aa: CASSAGEVDEQYF
CDR3nt: TGTGCCAGCAGTGCGGGGGAGGTGGACGAGCAGTACTTC

abundance: .
j_gene: TRBJ1-4
d_gene: TRBD1
v_gene: TRBV30
CDR3aa: CAGGTGATGEKLFF
CDR3nt: TGTGCCGGGGGGACAGGGGCCACGGGTGAAAAACTGTTTTTT

abundance: .
j_gene: TRBJ1-2
d_gene: .
v_gene: TRBV5-1
CDR3aa: CASSSHGDPGVDGYTF
CDR3nt: TGCGCCAGCAGCTCCCATGGGGACCCGGGGGTGGACGGCTACACCTTC

abundance: .
j_gene: TRBJ2-7
d_gene: TRBD1
v_gene: TRBV19
CDR3aa: CASSADPGTGWDHTQQYF
CDR3nt: TGTGCCAGTAGTGCCGACCCCGGGACAGGTTGGGACCATACGCAGCAGTACTTC

abundance: .
j_gene: TRBJ2-7
d_gene: TRBD1
v_gene: TRBV19
CDR3aa: CASSKPGQTYEQYF
CDR3nt: TGTGCCAGTAGTAAACCGGGACAGACCTACGAGCAGTACTTC

abundance: .
j_gene: TRBJ2-5
d_gene: TRBD1
v_gene: TRBV7-2
CDR3aa: CASSQQGLQETQYF
CDR3nt: TGTGCCAGCAGCCAACAGGGGCTCCAAGAGACCCAGTACTTC

abundance: .
j_gene: TRBJ1-1
d_gene: .
v_gene: TRBV18
CDR3aa: CASKRGENTEAFF
CDR3nt: TGTGCCAGCAAGCGGGGGGAGAACACTGAAGCTTTCTTT

abundance: once
j_gene: TRBJ2-7
d_gene: TRBD2
v_gene: TRBV15
CDR3aa: CATSRGTSGVSYEQYF
CDR3nt: TGTGCCACCAGCAGGGGGACTAGCGGGGTCTCCTACGAGCAGTACTTC

abundance: .
j_gene: TRBJ2-6
d_gene: .
v_gene: TRBV30
CDR3aa: CAWGLRGAGANVLTF
CDR3nt: TGTGCCTGGGGTCTCAGGGGGGCTGGGGCCAACGTCCTGACTTTC

abundance: once
j_gene: TRBJ1-5
d_gene: .
v_gene: TRBV12-1
CDR3aa: CASSSQLNQPQHF
CDR3nt: TGTGCCAGCAGCTCCCAGTTGAATCAGCCCCAGCATTTT

abundance: .
j_gene: TRBJ1-2
d_gene: .
v_gene: TRBV7-9
CDR3aa: CASSFGGANYGYTF
CDR3nt: TGTGCCAGCAGCTTCGGGGGGGCTAACTATGGCTACACCTTC

abundance: .
j_gene: TRBJ2-3
d_gene: .
v_gene: TRBV6-5
CDR3aa: CASHNSGPLFPQYF
CDR3nt: TGTGCCAGCCACAACAGCGGACCTCTATTTCCGCAGTATTTT

abundance: .
j_gene: TRBJ1-3
d_gene: .
v_gene: TRBV6-1
CDR3aa: CASSEGGGSGNTIYF
CDR3nt: TGTGCCAGCAGTGAGGGGGGAGGCTCTGGAAACACCATATATTTT

abundance: .
j_gene: TRBJ1-6
d_gene: .
v_gene: TRBV27
CDR3aa: CASSHPPRGVPLHF
CDR3nt: TGTGCCAGCAGCCATCCCCCACGAGGAGTACCCCTCCACTTT